This section outlines one T cell receptor (beta chain) sequence together with its context. Its antigen is not identified. Sequenced by immunoSEQ multiplex PCR; TCRdb stores in-frame clones only, minus some. Here the sample spans under 75,000 clones, less than 96% being singletons. The entry originates in a study of cytomegalovirus exposure and HLA in healthy donors. About the study: A subsequent analysis reported that the 120 or so validation repertoires were produced on the same platform that had also been used for the roughly 700 first-cohort repertoires. Regarding the study as a whole: The CMV antigen specificity of a few CMV-associated chains was confirmed through in vitro analysis. There were some public TCRs occurring in many donors, but most TCR sequences were rare. Diagnosis of cytomegalovirus status made by the classifier reportedly showed high specificity and sensitivity.

The CDR3 totals 14 residues. The germline V gene encodes CDR1 LGHNA and CDR2 YSLEER. Trimming left V 0 bases short and J 7 bases short, with 13 bases between. This clonotype was sampled from a woman aged 18-29 years in good health and CMV-seronegative. The V gene is TRBV4-3, the J gene TRBJ2-7, with D perhaps matching TRBD2 (5 bases). Sequencing was done on a sample of PBMCs. The CDR3 DNA reads TGCGCCAGCAGCCAAGAGGGTCGGGCGGGTGAGCAGTACTTC. It is translated as CASSQEGRAGEQYF.